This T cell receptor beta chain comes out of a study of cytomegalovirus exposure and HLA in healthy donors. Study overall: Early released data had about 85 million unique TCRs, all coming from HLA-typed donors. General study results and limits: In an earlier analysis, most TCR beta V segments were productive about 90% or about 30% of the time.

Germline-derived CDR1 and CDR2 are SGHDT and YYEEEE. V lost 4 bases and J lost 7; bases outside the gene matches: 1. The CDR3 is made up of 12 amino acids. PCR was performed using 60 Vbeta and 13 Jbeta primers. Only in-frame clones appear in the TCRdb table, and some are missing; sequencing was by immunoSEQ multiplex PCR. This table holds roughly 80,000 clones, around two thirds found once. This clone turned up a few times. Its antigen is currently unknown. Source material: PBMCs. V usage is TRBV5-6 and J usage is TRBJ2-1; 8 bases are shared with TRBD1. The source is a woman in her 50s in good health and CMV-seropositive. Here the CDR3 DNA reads TGTGCCAGCAGCAGGGACAGGAATGAGCAGTTCTTC. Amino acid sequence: CASSRDRNEQFF.